Below are 26 T cell receptor beta chains sequenced from a single sample in a study of blood T cell repertoires in COVID-19 (dated by TCRdb to the early 2020s). Library prep was done by the immunoSEQ multiplex PCR assay. Imported from immuneACCESS, the table was reduced by TCRdb to in-frame sequences with V and J called. These copies leave out some clones; in studies compared against another copy, an unresolved V gene accounts for under half, and the cause of the remainder is not known. The sample has approximately 100,000 clones on record, around 91% of them singletons. Jointly, the top ten make up about a third of the sample. Sequencing was done on a sample of peripheral blood. Source of these receptors: a woman aged 80 or over with acute or convalescent COVID-19.

The chain is built from TRBV28 and TRBJ1-1; tentative D call: TRBD1 (5 bases). The CDR3 loop spans 14 amino acids. CDR1 is MDHEN, CDR2 SYDVKM, per germline. V lost 7 bases to trimming and J lost 4 bases, with 16 bases between them. CDR3 DNA: TGTGCCAGCAAGGGCGGGACGGGGGGCACTGAAGCTTTCTTT. It specifies CASKGGTGGTEAFF.

V and J are TRBV7-9 and TRBJ2-2, with D possibly being TRBD1 (5 bases). The ends were cut back, 2 bases at V and 13 bases at J, with 11 bases in the middle. The length of the CDR3 is 12 residues. Per germline, CDR1 SEHNR and CDR2 FQNEAQ (reference sequence). The CDR3 DNA is TGTGCCAGCAGCTTACAGGGTTGGGGGCTGTTTTTT. Amino acids: CASSLQGWGLFF.

This clone turned up a few times. The chain combines TRBV7-6 with TRBJ1-6; 7 nucleotides match TRBD1. The CDR3 has 14 residues. V lost 1 base to trimming and J lost 10 bases; unmatched junction nucleotides: 4. Germline values: CDR1 SGHVS, CDR2 FNYEAQ. The CDR3 sequence is CASSLEGARSPLHF. CDR3 bases: TGTGCCAGCAGCTTAGAGGGGGCGCGGTCACCCCTCCACTTT.

The chain joins TRBV11-2 to TRBJ1-4; possible D gene TRBD1, 6 bases. V dropped 1 base and J dropped 8 bases, with 14 bases sitting between them. The CDR3 is 15 residues long. Germline CDR1 reads SGHAT; CDR2 reads FQNNGV. The CDR3 bases are TGTGCCAGCAGCTTAGTCGCAGGGGACCCCGAAAAACTGTTTTTT. Protein sequence: CASSLVAGDPEKLFF.

This clone was recorded only once. The chain links TRBV12-3 or TRBV12-4 to TRBJ1-5; 7 nucleotides agree with TRBD1. Trimming at V came to 6 bases and at J to 6 bases, leaving 5 bases not matched to a gene. The CDR3 has 13 amino acids. The CDR3 protein is CASSGGGFQPQHF. In DNA form, the CDR3 reads TGTGCCAGCAGCGGAGGGGGCTTTCAGCCCCAGCATTTT.

The V and J genes are TRBV2 and TRBJ1-5; D unresolved. CDR1 and CDR2 (germline): SNHLY, FYNNEI. Between the trimmed V and J ends, which lost 7 bases and 7 bases, there was a span of 14 bases. This CDR3 has 13 amino acids. CDR3 sequence reads: CASTQEVGQPQHF. The CDR3, as DNA: TGTGCCAGCACCCAAGAGGTCGGACAGCCCCAGCATTTT.

The chain combines TRBV7-2 with TRBJ2-5; 8 bases map to TRBD2. The junction had 2 bases not matched to a gene; V was cut back by 1 base and J by 4 bases. Germline loops: CDR1 SGHTA, CDR2 FQGNSA. CDR3 length: 14 residues. The CDR3 loop reads CASSLVSGTETQYF. CDR3 nucleotide sequence: TGTGCCAGCAGCTTAGTTAGCGGGACAGAGACCCAGTACTTC.

The chain has TRBV19 and TRBJ2-2; TRBD1 matches 8 bases. V lost 9 bases and J lost 6; bases outside the gene matches: 6. The CDR3 is 13 residues long. CDR1 is LNHDA and CDR2 is SQIVND in the germline V gene (reference sequence). CDR3 sequence reads: CASTGGLPGELFF. The DNA of the CDR3 is TGTGCCAGCACAGGGGGATTGCCCGGGGAGCTGTTTTTT.

Remarks on this clone: At the DNA level, this CDR3 is encoded by other sequences in the same sample as well. The chain combines TRBV7-2 with TRBJ2-5; 7 bases fit TRBD2. There are 14 residues in the CDR3. V dropped 4 bases and J dropped 4; count of bases not matched to a gene: 6. CDR1 is SGHTA and CDR2 is FQGNSA in the germline V gene. The CDR3 DNA sequence: TGTGCCAGCAGCTCCCCTCCGGGGGGAGAGACCCAGTACTTC. Its translation is CASSSPPGGETQYF. The whole variable domain, filled in from reference TRBV7-2 and TRBJ2-5, reads GAGVSQSPSNKVTEKGKDVELRCDPISGHTALYWYRQSLGQGLEFLIYFQGNSAPDKSGLPSDRFSAERTGGSVSTLTIQRTQQEDSAVYLCASSSPPGGETQYFGPGTRLLVL.

This chain uses TRBV7-8 with TRBJ2-7, with 8 bases lining up with TRBD1. The CDR3 totals 15 residues. From germline, CDR1 is SGHVS and CDR2 FQNEAQ. V lost 5 bases and J lost 6; bases outside the gene matches: 12. CDR3 in DNA: TGTGCCAGCAGCCCGGCAGGGGGCGCGGCGTCCGAGCAGTACTTC. This codes for CASSPAGGAASEQYF.

The rearrangement joins TRBV7-8 to TRBJ2-6; D not resolved. The CDR3 has 15 amino acids. The germline V gene encodes CDR1 SGHVS and CDR2 FQNEAQ. The V end was cut by 6 bases, the J end by 0 bases, with 9 bases between. CDR3 residues: CASRLISSGANVLTF. DNA for the CDR3: TGTGCCAGCAGACTAATTAGCTCTGGGGCCAACGTCCTGACTTTC.

This chain's CDR3 is CASSLSQGYNYGYTF. CDR3 sequence (DNA): TGTGCCAGCAGTTTATCTCAGGGGTATAACTATGGCTACACCTTC. The rearrangement uses TRBV27 and TRBJ1-2; D might be TRBD1 (6 bases). In germline, CDR1 is MNHEY, CDR2 SMNVEV (reference sequence). This CDR3 contains 15 residues. V lost 0 bases, J lost 1 base, and 9 bases lay in between.

The gene calls are TRBV27 and TRBJ2-7, with 9 positions matching TRBD1. The CDR3 runs to 14 residues. Trimming cost V 5 bases and J 6 bases; bases outside gene matches: 8. Germline V lookup: CDR1 MNHEY, CDR2 SMNVEV (reference sequence). CDR3 region: CASSPWTGVGEQYF. In nucleotides, the CDR3 is TGTGCCAGCAGTCCCTGGACAGGGGTTGGCGAGCAGTACTTC.

V usage is TRBV7-2 and J usage is TRBJ2-3, with TRBD1 matching 11 bases. The CDR3 has 16 amino acids. The V and J ends lost 6 bases and 6 bases, in that order; junction bases with no gene match: 11. Germline lookup yields CDR1 SGHTA and CDR2 FQGNSA. The CDR3, as DNA: TGTGCCAGCAGTCCATTCGGGACAGGGGGTTTCGATACGCAGTATTTT. Amino acid sequence: CASSPFGTGGFDTQYF. Filled out from reference TRBV7-2 and TRBJ2-3, the complete variable domain reads GAGVSQSPSNKVTEKGKDVELRCDPISGHTALYWYRQSLGQGLEFLIYFQGNSAPDKSGLPSDRFSAERTGGSVSTLTIQRTQQEDSAVYLCASSPFGTGGFDTQYFGPGTRLTVL.

The CDR3 protein is CASSNRTGGLSRETQYF. The CDR3 DNA is TGTGCCAGCAGCAACAGGACAGGGGGCTTGAGTCGAGAGACCCAGTACTTC. This rearrangement joins TRBV21-1 to TRBJ2-5; no check of the table's D call, TRBD1, against the DNA was made. TRBV21-1 corresponds to a pseudogene. The CDR3 covers 17 residues.

The V gene is TRBV5-1, the J gene TRBJ1-3, with D uncertain. The CDR3 contains 12 residues. CDR1 and CDR2 (germline): SGHRS, YFSETQ. Trimming left V 7 bases short and J 2 bases short, with 7 bases between. CDR3 DNA: TGCGCCAGCTCCGAGGCTGGAAACACCATATATTTT. Translated: CASSEAGNTIYF.

The genes are TRBV3-1 (or the pseudogene TRBV3-2) and TRBJ1-2; D remains ambiguous. CDR3 length: 13 residues. Trimming took 4 bases from V and 8 from J, leaving 14 bases between them. From germline, CDR1 is LGHDT and CDR2 YNNKEL (reference sequence). CDR3 nucleotide sequence: TGTGCCAGCAGCCGCGGGATAGGACGCGGCTACACCTTC. This encodes CASSRGIGRGYTF.

The rearrangement links TRBV5-1 to TRBJ1-6, with D hard to call. Germline V gene lookup returns CDR1 SGHRS and CDR2 YFSETQ. The V end lost 2 bases, the J end lost 0 bases, and 12 bases lay between the germline ends. The CDR3 has 17 residues. As DNA, the CDR3 is TGCGCCAGCAGCTTTGGGCAGGCGGGCTCCTATAATTCACCCCTCCACTTT. Translated, it gives CASSFGQAGSYNSPLHF.

This chain connects TRBV2 to TRBJ2-7; maybe TRBD1 (6 bases). CDR1 and CDR2 from the germline V gene are SNHLY and FYNNEI. CDR3 size: 14 residues. With 8 bases removed from V and 2 bases from J, the gap between germline ends came to 16 bases. The CDR3 coding sequence is TGTGCCAGCGCCAAGGGGGAACCGACCTACGAGCAGTACTTC. Its protein is CASAKGEPTYEQYF.

V and J are TRBV30 and TRBJ2-2; 7 bases line up with TRBD2. V shed 5 bases, J shed 1 base, and the junction held 10 bases outside the gene matches. CDR3 length equals 16 residues. Per the germline V gene, CDR1 is GTSNPN and CDR2 is SVGIG (reference sequence). The DNA for the CDR3 is TGTGCCTGGCTTAATCCCGGGACTAAGAACACCGGGGAGCTGTTTTTT. Translating gives CAWLNPGTKNTGELFF.

The chain is built from TRBV20-1 and TRBJ2-7, with TRBD1 matching 8 bases. The length of the CDR3 is 12 residues. Germline V lookup: CDR1 DFQATT, CDR2 SNEGSKA (reference sequence). Unmatched junction bases numbered 4, after V lost 3 bases and J lost 6 bases. The CDR3 DNA reads TGCAGTGCTAGTCCCACAGGGGGCGAGCAGTACTTC. Translated, it gives CSASPTGGEQYF.

The rearrangement links TRBV30 to TRBJ1-1; no reliable D call. CDR3 length: 17 amino acids. V was pared by 4 bases and J by 4 bases, with 25 bases between. Germline CDR1 GTSNPN, CDR2 SVGIG (reference sequence). CDR3 region: CAWNPRRGNVWFTEAFF. In DNA form, the CDR3 reads TGTGCCTGGAATCCCAGGCGGGGAAACGTGTGGTTCACTGAAGCTTTCTTT.

The chain recombines TRBV7-8 with TRBJ2-7, with 8 nucleotides matching TRBD1. CDR3 size: 14 residues. Looked up from germline, CDR1 is SGHVS and CDR2 is FQNEAQ. V lost 4 bases and J lost 2; bases outside the gene matches: 4. As DNA, the CDR3 is TGTGCCAGCAGCTCCGGACAGGGTACCTACGAGCAGTACTTC. Translating gives CASSSGQGTYEQYF.

In nucleotides, the CDR3 is TGTGCCAGCAGCCCCCCGGGACAGGGATTCTACGAGCAGTACTTC. This encodes CASSPPGQGFYEQYF. The chain employs TRBV11-2 and TRBJ2-7; 9 bases are shared with TRBD1. Germline trimming cut 5 bases from V and 3 bases from J; bases unmatched to any gene: 8. The CDR3 has 15 residues. Germline assignment: CDR1 SGHAT and CDR2 FQNNGV.

This clone was observed a single time. This sequence joins TRBV28 and TRBJ2-7, with TRBD1 matching over 7 bases. V shed 2 bases, J shed 5 bases, and the junction held 12 bases outside the gene matches. From germline, CDR1 is MDHEN and CDR2 SYDVKM. The length of the CDR3 is 16 residues. The CDR3 loop is CASSLAGQATGDEQYF. As DNA, the CDR3 is TGTGCCAGCAGTTTAGCAGGACAGGCCACAGGGGACGAGCAGTACTTC.

This clone was counted once. V and J are TRBV3-1 (or the pseudogene TRBV3-2) and TRBJ2-2, with D tentatively TRBD1 (5 bases). The CDR3 consists of 17 residues. Germline loops: CDR1 LGHDT, CDR2 YNNKEL (reference sequence). V was cut by 0 bases and J by 5 bases, with 16 bases left in between. CDR3 DNA: TGTGCCAGCAGCCAAGATTCCAGGGCCCCAGGGACCGGGGAGCTGTTTTTT. Translating gives CASSQDSRAPGTGELFF.